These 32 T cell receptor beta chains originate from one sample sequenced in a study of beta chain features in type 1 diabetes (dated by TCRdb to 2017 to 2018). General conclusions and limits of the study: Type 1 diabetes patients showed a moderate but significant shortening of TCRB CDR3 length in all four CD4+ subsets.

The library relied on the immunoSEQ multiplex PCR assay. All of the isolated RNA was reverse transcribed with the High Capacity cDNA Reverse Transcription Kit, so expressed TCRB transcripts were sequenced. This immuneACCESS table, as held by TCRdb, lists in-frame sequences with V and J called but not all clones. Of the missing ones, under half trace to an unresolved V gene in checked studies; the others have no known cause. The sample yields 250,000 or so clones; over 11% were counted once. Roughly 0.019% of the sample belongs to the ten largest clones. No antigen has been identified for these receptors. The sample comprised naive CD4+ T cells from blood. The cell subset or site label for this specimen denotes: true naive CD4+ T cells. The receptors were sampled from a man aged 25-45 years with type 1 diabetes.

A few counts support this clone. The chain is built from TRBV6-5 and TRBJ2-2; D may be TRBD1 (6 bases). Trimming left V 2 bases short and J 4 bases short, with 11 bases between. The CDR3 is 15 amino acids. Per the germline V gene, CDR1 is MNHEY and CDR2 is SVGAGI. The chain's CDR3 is CASSYMGAGTGELFF. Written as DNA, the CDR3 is TGTGCCAGCAGTTACATGGGGGCAGGCACCGGGGAGCTGTTTTTT.

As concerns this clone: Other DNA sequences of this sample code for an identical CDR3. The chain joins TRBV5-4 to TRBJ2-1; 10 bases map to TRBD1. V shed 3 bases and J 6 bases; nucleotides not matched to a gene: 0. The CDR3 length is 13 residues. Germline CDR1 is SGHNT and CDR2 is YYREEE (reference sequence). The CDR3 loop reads CASSWDRGNEQFF. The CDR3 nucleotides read TGTGCCAGCAGCTGGGACAGGGGCAATGAGCAGTTCTTC.

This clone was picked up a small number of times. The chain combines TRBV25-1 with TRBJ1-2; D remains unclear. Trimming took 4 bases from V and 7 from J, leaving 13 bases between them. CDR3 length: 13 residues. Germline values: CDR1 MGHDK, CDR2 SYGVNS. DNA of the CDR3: TGTGCCAGCAGTGTGCGGGAGACTAGTGGCTACACCTTC. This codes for CASSVRETSGYTF.

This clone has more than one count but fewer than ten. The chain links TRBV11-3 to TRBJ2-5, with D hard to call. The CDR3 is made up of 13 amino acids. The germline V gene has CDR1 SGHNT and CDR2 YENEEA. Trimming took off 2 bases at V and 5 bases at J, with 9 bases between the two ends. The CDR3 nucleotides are TGTGCCAGCAGCTTATCTGACGGGGAGACCCAGTACTTC. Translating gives CASSLSDGETQYF. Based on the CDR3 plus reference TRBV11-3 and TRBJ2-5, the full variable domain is EAGVVQSPRYKIIEKKQPVAFWCNPISGHNTLYWYLQNLGQGPELLIRYENEEAVDDSQLPKDRFSAERLKGVDSTLKIQPAELGDSAVYLCASSLSDGETQYFGPGTRLLVL.

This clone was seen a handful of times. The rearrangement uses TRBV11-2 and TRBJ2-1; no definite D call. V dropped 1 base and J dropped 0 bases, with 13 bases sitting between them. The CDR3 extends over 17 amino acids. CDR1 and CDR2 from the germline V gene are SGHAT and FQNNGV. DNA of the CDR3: TGTGCCAGCAGCTTAGGCTTTCAGATCAGCTCCTACAATGAGCAGTTCTTC. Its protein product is CASSLGFQISSYNEQFF. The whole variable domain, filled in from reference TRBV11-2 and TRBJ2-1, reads EAGVAQSPRYKIIEKRQSVAFWCNPISGHATLYWYQQILGQGPKLLIQFQNNGVVDDSQLPKDRFSAERLKGVDSTLKIQPAKLEDSAVYLCASSLGFQISSYNEQFFGPGTRLTVL.

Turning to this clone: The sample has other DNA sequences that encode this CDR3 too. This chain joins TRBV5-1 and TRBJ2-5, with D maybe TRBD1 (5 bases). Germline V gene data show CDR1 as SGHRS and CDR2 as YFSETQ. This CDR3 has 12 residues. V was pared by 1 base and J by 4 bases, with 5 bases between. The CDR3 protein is CASSLRGETQYF. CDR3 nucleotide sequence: TGCGCCAGCAGCTTGAGGGGAGAGACCCAGTACTTC.

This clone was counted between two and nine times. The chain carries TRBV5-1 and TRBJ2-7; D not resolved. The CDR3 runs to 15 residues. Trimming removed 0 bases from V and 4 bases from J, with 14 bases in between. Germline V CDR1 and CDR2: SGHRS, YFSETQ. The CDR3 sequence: CASSLGSSPIYEQYF. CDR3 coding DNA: TGCGCCAGCAGCTTGGGGTCTAGTCCTATTTACGAGCAGTACTTC.

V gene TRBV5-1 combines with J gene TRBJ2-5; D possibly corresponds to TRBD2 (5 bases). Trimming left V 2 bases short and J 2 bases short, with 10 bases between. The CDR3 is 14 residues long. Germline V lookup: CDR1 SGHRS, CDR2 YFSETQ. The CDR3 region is CASSFGLTQETQYF. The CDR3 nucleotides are TGCGCCAGCAGCTTCGGACTGACGCAAGAGACCCAGTACTTC. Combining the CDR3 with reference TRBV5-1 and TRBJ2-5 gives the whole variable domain KAGVTQTPRYLIKTRGQQVTLSCSPISGHRSVSWYQQTPGQGLQFLFEYFSETQRNKGNFPGRFSGRQFSNSRSEMNVSTLELGDSALYLCASSFGLTQETQYFGPGTRLLVL.

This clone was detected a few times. The CDR3: CAWSKQGIAEQYF. The DNA of the CDR3 is TGTGCCTGGAGTAAACAGGGGATAGCCGAGCAGTACTTC. The V call is TRBV30, the J call TRBJ2-7; 7 nucleotides match TRBD1. The germline CDR1 and CDR2 sequences are GTSNPN and SVGIG (reference sequence). The length of the CDR3 is 13 residues. With V trimmed by 2 bases and J by 6 bases, 7 bases remained unmatched.

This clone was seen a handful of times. The CDR3 DNA reads TGTGCCAGCAGCTTAGGACAACTAGGTAATGAGCAGTTCTTC. Amino acids: CASSLGQLGNEQFF. The V call is TRBV7-9, the J call TRBJ2-1; D possibly corresponds to TRBD2 (5 bases). The CDR3 is made up of 14 amino acids. Per germline, CDR1 SEHNR and CDR2 FQNEAQ (reference sequence). V shed 1 base and J shed 7 bases, with 11 bases lying between them.

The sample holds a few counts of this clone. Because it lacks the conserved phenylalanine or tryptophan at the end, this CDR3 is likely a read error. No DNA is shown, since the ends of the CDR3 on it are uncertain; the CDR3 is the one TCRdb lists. CDR3 amino acids: CASSQEFPSLGHRT. The rearrangement joins TRBV4-1 to TRBJ2-7; whether TRBD1, the table's D call, matches the DNA was not checked. From its first to its last residue, the CDR3 has 14 amino acids. Per germline, CDR1 MGHRA and CDR2 YSYEKL.

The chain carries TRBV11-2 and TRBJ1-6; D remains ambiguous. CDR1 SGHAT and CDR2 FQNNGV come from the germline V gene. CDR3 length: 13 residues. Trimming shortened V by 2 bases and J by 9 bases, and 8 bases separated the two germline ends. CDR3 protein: CASSLLSVSPLHF. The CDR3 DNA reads TGTGCCAGCAGCTTACTGTCTGTTTCACCCCTCCACTTT. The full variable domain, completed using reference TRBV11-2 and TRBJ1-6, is EAGVAQSPRYKIIEKRQSVAFWCNPISGHATLYWYQQILGQGPKLLIQFQNNGVVDDSQLPKDRFSAERLKGVDSTLKIQPAKLEDSAVYLCASSLLSVSPLHFGNGTRLTVT.

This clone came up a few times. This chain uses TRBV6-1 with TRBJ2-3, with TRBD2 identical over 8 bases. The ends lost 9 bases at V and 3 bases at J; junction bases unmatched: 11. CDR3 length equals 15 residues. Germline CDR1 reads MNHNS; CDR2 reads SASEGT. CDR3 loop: CASSLGGGLTDTQYF. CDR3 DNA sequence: TGTGCCAGTTCGCTCGGGGGGGGCCTGACAGATACGCAGTATTTT.

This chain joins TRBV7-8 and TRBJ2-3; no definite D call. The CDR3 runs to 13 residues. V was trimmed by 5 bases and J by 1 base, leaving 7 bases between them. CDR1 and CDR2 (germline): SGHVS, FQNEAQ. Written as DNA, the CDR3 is TGTGCCAGCAGCAACCTAGGCACAGATACGCAGTATTTT. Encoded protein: CASSNLGTDTQYF.

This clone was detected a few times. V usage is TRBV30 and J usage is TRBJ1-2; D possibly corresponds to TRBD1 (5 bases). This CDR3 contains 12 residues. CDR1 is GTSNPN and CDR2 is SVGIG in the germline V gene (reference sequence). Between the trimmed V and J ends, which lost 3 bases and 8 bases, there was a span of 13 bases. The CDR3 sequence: CAWSPDSGGYTF. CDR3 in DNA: TGTGCCTGGAGCCCCGACAGTGGGGGCTACACCTTC.

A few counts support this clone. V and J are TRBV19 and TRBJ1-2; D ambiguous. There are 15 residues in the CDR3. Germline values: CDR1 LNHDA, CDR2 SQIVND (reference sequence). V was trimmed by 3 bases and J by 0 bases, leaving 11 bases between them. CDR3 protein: CASSMGGRANYGYTF. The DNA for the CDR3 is TGTGCCAGTAGTATGGGCGGGAGAGCTAACTATGGCTACACCTTC.

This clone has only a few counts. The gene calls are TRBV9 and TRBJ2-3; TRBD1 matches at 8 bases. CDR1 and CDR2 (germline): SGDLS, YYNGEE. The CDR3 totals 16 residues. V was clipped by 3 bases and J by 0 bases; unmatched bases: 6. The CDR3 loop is CASSALQGESTDTQYF. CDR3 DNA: TGTGCCAGCAGCGCCCTACAGGGGGAAAGCACAGATACGCAGTATTTT.

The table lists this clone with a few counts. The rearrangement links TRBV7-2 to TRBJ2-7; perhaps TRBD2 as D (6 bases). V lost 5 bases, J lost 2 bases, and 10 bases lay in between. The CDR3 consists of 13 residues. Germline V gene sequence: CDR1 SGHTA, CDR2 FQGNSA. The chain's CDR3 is CASSPTGAYEQYF. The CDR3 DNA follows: TGTGCCAGCAGCCCGACGGGAGCCTACGAGCAGTACTTC.

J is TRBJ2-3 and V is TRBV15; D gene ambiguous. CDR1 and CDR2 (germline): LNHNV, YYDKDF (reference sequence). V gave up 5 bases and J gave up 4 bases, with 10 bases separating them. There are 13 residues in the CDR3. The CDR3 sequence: CATSFRLADTQYF. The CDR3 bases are TGTGCCACCAGCTTCCGACTGGCAGATACGCAGTATTTT.

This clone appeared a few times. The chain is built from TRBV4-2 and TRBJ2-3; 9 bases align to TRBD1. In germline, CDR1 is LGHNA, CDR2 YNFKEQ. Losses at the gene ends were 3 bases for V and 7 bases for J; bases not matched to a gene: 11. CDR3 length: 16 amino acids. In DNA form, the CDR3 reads TGTGCCAGCAGCCAGTCGGGACAGGGCGTTTTATATACGCAGTATTTT. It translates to CASSQSGQGVLYTQYF.

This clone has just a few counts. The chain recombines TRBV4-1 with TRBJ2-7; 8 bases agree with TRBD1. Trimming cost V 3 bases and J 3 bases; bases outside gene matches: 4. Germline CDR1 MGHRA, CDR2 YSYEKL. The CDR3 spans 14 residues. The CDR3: CASSHQGQDYEQYF. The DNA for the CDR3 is TGCGCCAGCAGCCACCAGGGACAGGACTACGAGCAGTACTTC.

The CDR3 DNA is TGTGCCAGCAGTGAAGCAGGGGCGAACACCGGGGAGCTGTTTTTT. It yields the protein CASSEAGANTGELFF. The rearrangement links TRBV2 to TRBJ2-2; tentative D call: TRBD1 (5 bases). There are 15 residues in the CDR3. Germline CDR1 SNHLY, CDR2 FYNNEI. Trimming took 0 bases from V and 0 from J, leaving 5 bases between them.

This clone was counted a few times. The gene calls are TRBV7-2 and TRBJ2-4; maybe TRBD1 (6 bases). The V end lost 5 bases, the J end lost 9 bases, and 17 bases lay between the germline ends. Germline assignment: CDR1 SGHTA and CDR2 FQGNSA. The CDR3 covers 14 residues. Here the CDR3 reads CASSQQGYAAIQYF. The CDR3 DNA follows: TGTGCCAGCAGCCAACAGGGTTACGCGGCCATTCAGTACTTC. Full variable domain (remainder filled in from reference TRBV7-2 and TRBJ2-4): GAGVSQSPSNKVTEKGKDVELRCDPISGHTALYWYRQSLGQGLEFLIYFQGNSAPDKSGLPSDRFSAERTGGSVSTLTIQRTQQEDSAVYLCASSQQGYAAIQYFGAGTRLSVL.

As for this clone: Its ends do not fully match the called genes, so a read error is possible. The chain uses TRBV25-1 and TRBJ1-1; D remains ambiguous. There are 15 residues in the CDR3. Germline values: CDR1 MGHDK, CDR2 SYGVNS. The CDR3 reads CASSEAAAMNTEAFF. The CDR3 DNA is TGTGCCAGCAGTGAAGCGGCAGCCATGAATACTGAAGCTTTCTTT.

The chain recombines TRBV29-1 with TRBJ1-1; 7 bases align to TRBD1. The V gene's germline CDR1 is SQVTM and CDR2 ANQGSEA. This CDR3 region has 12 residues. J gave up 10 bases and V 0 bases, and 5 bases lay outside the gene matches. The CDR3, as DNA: TGCAGCGTTGAAGAGGACAGGTCAACAGCTTTCTTT. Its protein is CSVEEDRSTAFF.

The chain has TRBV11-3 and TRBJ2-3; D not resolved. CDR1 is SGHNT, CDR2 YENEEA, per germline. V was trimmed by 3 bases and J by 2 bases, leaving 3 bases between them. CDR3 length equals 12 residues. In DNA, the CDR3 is TGTGCCAGCAGCTTCAACACAGATACGCAGTATTTT. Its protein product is CASSFNTDTQYF.

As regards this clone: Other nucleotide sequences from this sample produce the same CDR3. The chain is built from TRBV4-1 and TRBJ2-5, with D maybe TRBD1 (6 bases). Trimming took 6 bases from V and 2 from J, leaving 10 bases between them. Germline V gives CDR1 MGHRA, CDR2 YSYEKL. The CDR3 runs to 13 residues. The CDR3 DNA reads TGCGCCAGCAGGGGGGCCGGACAAGAGACCCAGTACTTC. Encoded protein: CASRGAGQETQYF.

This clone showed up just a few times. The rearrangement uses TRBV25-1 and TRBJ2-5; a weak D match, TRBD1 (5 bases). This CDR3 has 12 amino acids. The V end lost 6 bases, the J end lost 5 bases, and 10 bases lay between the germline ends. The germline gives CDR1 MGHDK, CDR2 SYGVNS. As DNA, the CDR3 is TGTGCCAGCAGCAGGGTCGGCGAGACCCAGTACTTC. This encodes CASSRVGETQYF.

As DNA, the CDR3 is TGTGCCAGCAGTTCGGCGGGACAGGGCCTCTATGGCTACACCTTC. Translating it yields CASSSAGQGLYGYTF. V usage is TRBV27 and J usage is TRBJ1-2, with 9 bases that match TRBD1. Germline values: CDR1 MNHEY, CDR2 SMNVEV (reference sequence). Unmatched junction bases numbered 7, after V lost 4 bases and J lost 4 bases. This CDR3 contains 15 residues.

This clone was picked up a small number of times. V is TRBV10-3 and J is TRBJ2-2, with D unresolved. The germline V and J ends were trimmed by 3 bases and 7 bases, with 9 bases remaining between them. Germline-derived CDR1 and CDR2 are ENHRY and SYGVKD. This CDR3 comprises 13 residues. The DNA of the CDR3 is TGTGCCATCAGTGACCCCCCCGGCGGGGAGCTGTTTTTT. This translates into CAISDPPGGELFF.

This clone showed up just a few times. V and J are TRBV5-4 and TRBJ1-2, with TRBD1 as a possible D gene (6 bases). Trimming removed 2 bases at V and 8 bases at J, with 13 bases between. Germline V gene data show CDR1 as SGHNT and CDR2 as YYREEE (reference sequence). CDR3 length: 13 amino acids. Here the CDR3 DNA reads TGTGCCAGCAGCTTACAGGGCGGTCGGGGCTACACCTTC. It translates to CASSLQGGRGYTF.

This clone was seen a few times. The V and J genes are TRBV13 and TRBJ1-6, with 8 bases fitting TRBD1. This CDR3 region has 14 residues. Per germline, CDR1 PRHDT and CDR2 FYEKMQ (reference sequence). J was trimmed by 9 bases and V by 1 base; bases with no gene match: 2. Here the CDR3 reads CASSLVDRVSPLHF. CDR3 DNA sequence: TGTGCCAGCAGCTTAGTGGACAGGGTTTCACCCCTCCACTTT.